This T cell receptor beta chain stems from a study of blood T cell repertoires in COVID-19. The CDR3 is 15 amino acids. With 5 bases clipped from V and 3 bases from J, the junction kept 8 bases outside the gene matches. Germline V lookup: CDR1 SGHVS, CDR2 FQNEAQ. Seattle patients were enrolled during active infection and followed longitudinally. Authors' data handling: Nucleated cell number was recorded as an estimate derived from reference gene primer amplification. The data were produced by immunoSEQ multiplex PCR, yet TCRdb's version contains in-frame clones alone and is incomplete. That table gives V, J and clone size, and the DNA gave D and trimming. The sample lists about 160,000 clones; approximately 87% were seen once.

The chain couples TRBV7-8 to TRBJ2-7, with 9 bases matching TRBD1. The sample consisted of peripheral blood. This TCR came from a woman between 70 and 85 years old with COVID-19, enrolled during active disease. This chain's CDR3 is CASSPLGTGLYEQYF. The CDR3, as DNA: TGTGCCAGCAGCCCACTCGGGACAGGGCTCTACGAGCAGTACTTC.